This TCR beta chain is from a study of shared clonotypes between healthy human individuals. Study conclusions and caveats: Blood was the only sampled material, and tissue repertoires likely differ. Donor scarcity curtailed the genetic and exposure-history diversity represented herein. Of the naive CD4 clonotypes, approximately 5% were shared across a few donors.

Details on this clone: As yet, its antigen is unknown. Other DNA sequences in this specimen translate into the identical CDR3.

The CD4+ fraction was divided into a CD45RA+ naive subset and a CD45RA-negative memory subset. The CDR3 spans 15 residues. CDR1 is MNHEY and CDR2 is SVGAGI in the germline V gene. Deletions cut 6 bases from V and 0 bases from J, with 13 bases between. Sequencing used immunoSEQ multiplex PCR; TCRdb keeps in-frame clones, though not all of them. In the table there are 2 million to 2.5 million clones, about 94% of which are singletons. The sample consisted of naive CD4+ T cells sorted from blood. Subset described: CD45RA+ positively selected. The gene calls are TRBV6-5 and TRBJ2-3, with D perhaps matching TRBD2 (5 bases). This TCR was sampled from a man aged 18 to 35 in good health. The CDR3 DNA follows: TGTGCCAGCAGCTACGGAGGCAGTAGCACAGATACGCAGTATTTT. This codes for CASSYGGSSTDTQYF.